This TCR beta chain comes out of a study of cytomegalovirus exposure and HLA in healthy donors. The wider study: The Caucasian-associated ancestry cluster contained more than 75% of the 398 genotyped donors. Findings and limits, study-wide: A reported reduction in N-insertions relative to the approximately 690-donor mean was seen in an Asian-associated ancestry cluster in a later analysis.

Note on this clone: Its specificity is unknown.

The PCR made use of 60 Vbeta and 13 Jbeta primers. Measured with immunoSEQ multiplex PCR; TCRdb has only the in-frame clones, and not every one. The sample consists of 75,000 to 95,000 clones, roughly 69% of them appearing once. This CDR3 has 18 residues. The ends lost 4 bases at V and 3 bases at J; junction bases unmatched: 11. Per the germline V gene, CDR1 is SGHRS and CDR2 is YFSETQ. V usage is TRBV5-1 and J usage is TRBJ2-2; 11 nucleotides align to TRBD2. This receptor was identified in a woman aged 25 to 45 in good health and CMV-seronegative. The sequenced material came from PBMCs. The CDR3, as DNA: TGCGCCAGCAGCGGAACGCTACTAGCGGGAGTCGACACCGGGGAGCTGTTTTTT. This encodes CASSGTLLAGVDTGELFF.